This entry concerns a single T cell receptor beta chain. Its antigen is currently unknown. This entry is derived from a study of siplizumab effects on memory and regulatory T cells. V gave up 5 bases and J gave up 1 base, with 7 bases separating them. Looked up from germline, CDR1 is GTSNPN and CDR2 is SVGIG (reference sequence). This CDR3 contains 12 residues. General observations from the study: The diversity of naive T cells seemed greater than that of memory cells, and their alloresponse contribution seemed major.

Produced via immunoSEQ multiplex PCR; TCRdb's table is partial and in-frame only. The data contain around 120,000 clones, approximately 94% of them singletons. V and J are TRBV30 and TRBJ2-3; D gene uncertain. This clonotype was sampled from a human donor in good health. The sequenced sample consisted of non-Treg CD4+ T cells sorted from blood. The CDR3 region is CAWEEGTDTQYF. The CDR3 DNA reads as TGTGCCTGGGAGGAAGGCACAGATACGCAGTATTTT.